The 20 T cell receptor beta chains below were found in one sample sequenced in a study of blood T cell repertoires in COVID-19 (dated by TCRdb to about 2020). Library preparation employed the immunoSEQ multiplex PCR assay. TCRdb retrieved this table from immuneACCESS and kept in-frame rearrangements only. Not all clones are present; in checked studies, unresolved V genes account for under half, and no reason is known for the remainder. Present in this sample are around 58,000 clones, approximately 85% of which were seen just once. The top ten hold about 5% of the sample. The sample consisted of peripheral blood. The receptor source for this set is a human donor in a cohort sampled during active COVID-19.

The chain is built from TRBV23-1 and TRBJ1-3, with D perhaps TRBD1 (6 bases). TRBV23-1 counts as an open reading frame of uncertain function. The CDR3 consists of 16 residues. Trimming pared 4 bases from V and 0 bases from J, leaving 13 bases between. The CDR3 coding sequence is TGCGCCAGCAGTCCAGACACAGGGAGCTCTGGAAACACCATATATTTT. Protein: CASSPDTGSSGNTIYF.

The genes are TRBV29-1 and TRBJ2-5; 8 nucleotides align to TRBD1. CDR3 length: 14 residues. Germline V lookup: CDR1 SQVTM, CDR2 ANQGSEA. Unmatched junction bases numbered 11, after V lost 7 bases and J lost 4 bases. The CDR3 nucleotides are TGCAGCGCCAAGGACAGGGTCAAAGGAGAGACCCAGTACTTC. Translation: CSAKDRVKGETQYF.

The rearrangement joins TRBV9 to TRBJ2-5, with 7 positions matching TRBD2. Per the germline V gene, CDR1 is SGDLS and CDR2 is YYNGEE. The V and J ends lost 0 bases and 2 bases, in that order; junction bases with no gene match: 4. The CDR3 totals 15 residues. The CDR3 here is CASSVVGSGQETQYF. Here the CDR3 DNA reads TGTGCCAGCAGCGTAGTGGGTAGCGGGCAAGAGACCCAGTACTTC.

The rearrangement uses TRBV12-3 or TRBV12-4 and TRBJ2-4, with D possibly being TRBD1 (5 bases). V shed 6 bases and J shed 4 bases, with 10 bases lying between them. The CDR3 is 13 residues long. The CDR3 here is CASSNRQKNIQYF. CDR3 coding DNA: TGTGCCAGCAGCAACAGACAGAAAAACATTCAGTACTTC.

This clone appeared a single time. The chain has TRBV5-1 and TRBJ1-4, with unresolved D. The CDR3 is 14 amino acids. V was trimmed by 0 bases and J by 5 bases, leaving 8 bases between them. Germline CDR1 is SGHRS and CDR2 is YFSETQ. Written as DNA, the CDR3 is TGCGCCAGCAGCTTGGGGGCAGGAAATGAAAAACTGTTTTTT. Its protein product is CASSLGAGNEKLFF.

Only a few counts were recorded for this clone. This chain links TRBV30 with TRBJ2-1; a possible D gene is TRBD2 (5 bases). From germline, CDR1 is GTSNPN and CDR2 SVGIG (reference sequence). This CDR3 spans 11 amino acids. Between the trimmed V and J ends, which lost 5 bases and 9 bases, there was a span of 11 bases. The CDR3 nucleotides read TGTGCCTGGGCCGGGGTTGGTGAGCAGTTCTTC. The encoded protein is CAWAGVGEQFF.

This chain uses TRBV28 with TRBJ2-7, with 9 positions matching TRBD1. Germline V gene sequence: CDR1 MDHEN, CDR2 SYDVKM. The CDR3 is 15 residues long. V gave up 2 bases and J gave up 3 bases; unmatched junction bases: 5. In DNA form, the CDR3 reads TGTGCCAGCAGTTTAGTAGGGACAGGGAACTACGAGCAGTACTTC. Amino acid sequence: CASSLVGTGNYEQYF. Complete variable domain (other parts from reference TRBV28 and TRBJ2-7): DVKVTQSSRYLVKRTGEKVFLECVQDMDHENMFWYRQDPGLGLRLIYFSYDVKMKEKGDIPEGYSVSREKKERFSLILESASTNQTSMYLCASSLVGTGNYEQYFGPGTRLTVT.

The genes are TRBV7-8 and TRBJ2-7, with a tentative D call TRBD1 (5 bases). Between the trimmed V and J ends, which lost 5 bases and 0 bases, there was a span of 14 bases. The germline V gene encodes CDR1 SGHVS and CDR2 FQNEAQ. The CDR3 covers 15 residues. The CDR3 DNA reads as TGTGCCAGCAGCCACTCCGACAGCTCCTCCTACGAGCAGTACTTC. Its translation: CASSHSDSSSYEQYF.

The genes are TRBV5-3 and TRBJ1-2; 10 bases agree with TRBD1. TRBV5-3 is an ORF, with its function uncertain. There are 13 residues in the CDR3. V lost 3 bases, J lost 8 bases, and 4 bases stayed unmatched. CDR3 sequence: CARSSDRGPGYTF. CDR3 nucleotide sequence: TGTGCCAGAAGCTCAGACAGGGGGCCAGGCTACACCTTC.

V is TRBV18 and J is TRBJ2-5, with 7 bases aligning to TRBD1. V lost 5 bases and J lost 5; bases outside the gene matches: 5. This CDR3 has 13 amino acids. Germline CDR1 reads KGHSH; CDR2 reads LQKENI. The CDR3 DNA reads TGTGCCAGCTCATCCGACAGGGCTGAGACCCAGTACTTC. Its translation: CASSSDRAETQYF.

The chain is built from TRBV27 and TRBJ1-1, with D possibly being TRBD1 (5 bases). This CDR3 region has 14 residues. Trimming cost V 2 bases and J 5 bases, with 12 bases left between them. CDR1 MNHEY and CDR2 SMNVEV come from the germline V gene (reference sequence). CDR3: CASSLRQGWTEAFF. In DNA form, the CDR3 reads TGTGCCAGCAGTTTAAGGCAGGGATGGACTGAAGCTTTCTTT.

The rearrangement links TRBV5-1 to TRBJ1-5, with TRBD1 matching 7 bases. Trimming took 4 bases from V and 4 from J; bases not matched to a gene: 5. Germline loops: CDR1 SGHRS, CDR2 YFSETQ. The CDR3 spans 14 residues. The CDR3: CASSAGTANQPQHF. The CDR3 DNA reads TGCGCCAGCAGCGCCGGGACAGCAAATCAGCCCCAGCATTTT.

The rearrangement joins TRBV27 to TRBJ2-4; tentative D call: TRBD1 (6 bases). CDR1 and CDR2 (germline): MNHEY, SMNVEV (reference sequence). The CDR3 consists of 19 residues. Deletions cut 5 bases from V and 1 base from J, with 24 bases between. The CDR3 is CASSRGGLRPLEAKNIQYF. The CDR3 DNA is TGTGCCAGCAGTCGAGGGGGTCTAAGGCCGCTCGAGGCCAAAAACATTCAGTACTTC.

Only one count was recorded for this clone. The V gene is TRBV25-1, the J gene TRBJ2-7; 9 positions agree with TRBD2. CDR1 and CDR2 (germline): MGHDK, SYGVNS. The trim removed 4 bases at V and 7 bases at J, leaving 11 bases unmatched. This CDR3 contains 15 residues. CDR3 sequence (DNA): TGTGCCAGCAGTGCCGTACCTAGCGGGATTCGGGAGCAGTACTTC. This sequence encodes CASSAVPSGIREQYF.

CDR3 sequence: CASSSPGTFWGTEAFF. The CDR3 nucleotides read TGTGCCAGCAGCAGTCCCGGGACTTTCTGGGGGACTGAAGCTTTCTTT. The chain carries TRBV14 and TRBJ1-1, with D maybe TRBD1 (5 bases). Germline V CDR1 and CDR2: SGHDN, FVKESK. CDR3 size: 16 residues. V was trimmed by 5 bases and J by 5 bases, leaving 21 bases between them.

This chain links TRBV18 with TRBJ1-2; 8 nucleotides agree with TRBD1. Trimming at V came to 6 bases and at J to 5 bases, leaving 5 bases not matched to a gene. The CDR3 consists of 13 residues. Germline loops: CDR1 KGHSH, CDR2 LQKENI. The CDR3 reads CASSPGQGYGYTF. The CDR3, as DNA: TGTGCCAGCTCCCCCGGACAGGGTTATGGCTACACCTTC.

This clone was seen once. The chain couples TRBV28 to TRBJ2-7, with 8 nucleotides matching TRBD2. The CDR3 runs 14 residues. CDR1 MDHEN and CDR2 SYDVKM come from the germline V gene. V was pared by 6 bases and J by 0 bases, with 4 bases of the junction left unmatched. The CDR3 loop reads CASSSGSPSYEQYF. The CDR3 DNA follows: TGTGCCAGCAGCAGCGGGAGTCCCTCCTACGAGCAGTACTTC.

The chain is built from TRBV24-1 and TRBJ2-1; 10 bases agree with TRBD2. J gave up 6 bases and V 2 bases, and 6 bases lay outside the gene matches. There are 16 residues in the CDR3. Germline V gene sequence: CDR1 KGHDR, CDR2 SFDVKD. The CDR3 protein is CATSDSGTSEINEQFF. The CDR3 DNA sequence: TGTGCCACCAGTGATTCCGGGACTAGCGAGATCAATGAGCAGTTCTTC.

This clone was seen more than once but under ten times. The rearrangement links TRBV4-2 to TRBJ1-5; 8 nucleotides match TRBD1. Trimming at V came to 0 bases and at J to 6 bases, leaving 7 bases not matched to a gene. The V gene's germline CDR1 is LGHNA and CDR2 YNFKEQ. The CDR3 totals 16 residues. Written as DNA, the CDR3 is TGTGCCAGCAGCCAAGACGGACAGGGAGGAATTCAGCCCCAGCATTTT. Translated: CASSQDGQGGIQPQHF.

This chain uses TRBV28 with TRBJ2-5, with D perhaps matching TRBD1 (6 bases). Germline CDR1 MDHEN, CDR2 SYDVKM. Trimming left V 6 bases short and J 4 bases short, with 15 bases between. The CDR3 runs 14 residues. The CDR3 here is CASSPPGTIETQYF. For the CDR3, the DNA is TGTGCCAGCAGCCCCCCTGGGACAATAGAGACCCAGTACTTC.